These 25 T cell receptor beta chains were all obtained from the same sample, sequenced in a study of PD-L1 blockade in urothelial cancer. Method: immunoSEQ multiplex PCR; TCRdb's copy keeps in-frame clones and lacks some. The top ten hold around 7% of the sample, which has 40,000 to 45,000 clones, about 89% seen once. Time point reported: peripheral blood 6 weeks after treatment start. This sample comprised PBMCs, obtained around atezolizumab (anti-PD-L1) treatment. The receptors were gathered from a man between 65 and 85 years old with urothelial cancer.

V usage is TRBV27 and J usage is TRBJ2-1; D not resolved. V lost 1 base, J lost 7 bases, and 11 bases lay in between. From germline, CDR1 is MNHEY and CDR2 SMNVEV (reference sequence). CDR3 length equals 14 residues. The CDR3 bases are TGTGCCAGCAGTTTATTTCAGGAAACTAATGAGCAGTTCTTC. It yields the protein CASSLFQETNEQFF.

The chain links TRBV2 to TRBJ2-5, with TRBD1 as a possible D gene (5 bases). This CDR3 contains 12 residues. Germline V gene data show CDR1 as SNHLY and CDR2 as FYNNEI. The V and J ends lost 7 bases and 2 bases respectively, with 8 bases between them. The CDR3 DNA reads TGTGCCAGCAAAGGGGATCAAGAGACCCAGTACTTC. It specifies CASKGDQETQYF.

This clone was seen once. The genes are TRBV10-3 and TRBJ2-7; 8 nucleotides line up with TRBD1. The V gene's germline CDR1 is ENHRY and CDR2 SYGVKD. Germline trimming cut 2 bases from V and 0 bases from J; bases unmatched to any gene: 6. This CDR3 is 16 amino acids long. The CDR3 protein is CAISEPPDRVSYEQYF. In nucleotides, the CDR3 is TGTGCCATCAGTGAGCCCCCGGACAGGGTCTCCTACGAGCAGTACTTC.

This sequence joins TRBV5-1 and TRBJ2-6; 9 positions agree with TRBD1. Germline V gene lookup returns CDR1 SGHRS and CDR2 YFSETQ. With 4 bases clipped from V and 2 bases from J, the junction kept 4 bases outside the gene matches. The CDR3 is made up of 16 amino acids. This CDR3 is CASSLRTGAGANVLTF. CDR3 in DNA: TGCGCCAGCAGCCTTCGGACAGGGGCTGGGGCCAACGTCCTGACTTTC.

The J gene is TRBJ2-7, the V gene TRBV18; 7 positions agree with TRBD2. The V gene end was trimmed by 1 base and the J gene end by 4 bases; junction bases not matched to a gene: 4. In germline, CDR1 is KGHSH, CDR2 LQKENI. This CDR3 is 14 amino acids long. CDR3 sequence (DNA): TGTGCCAGCTCACCACGGGATAGCGGGTACGAGCAGTACTTC. This encodes CASSPRDSGYEQYF.

The rearrangement links TRBV18 to TRBJ2-1; D remains ambiguous. This CDR3 comprises 12 residues. V lost 2 bases and J 10 bases, leaving 9 bases between the germline ends. In germline, CDR1 is KGHSH, CDR2 LQKENI. The CDR3 DNA is TGTGCCAGCTCACCATTCACAGCAGAGCAGTTCTTC. Translation gives CASSPFTAEQFF.

The chain combines TRBV2 with TRBJ2-7; unclear D gene. From germline, CDR1 is SNHLY and CDR2 FYNNEI. V lost 4 bases and J lost 2, with 9 bases in between. The CDR3 consists of 13 residues. The CDR3 bases are TGTGCCAGCAGTGCACTGACTGCCTACGAGCAGTACTTC. Amino acid sequence: CASSALTAYEQYF.

This clone turned up a few times. The chain is built from TRBV5-1 and TRBJ2-1, with a weak D call TRBD2 (5 bases). Trimming left V 5 bases short and J 10 bases short, with 13 bases between. The CDR3 is made up of 12 amino acids. Looked up from germline, CDR1 is SGHRS and CDR2 is YFSETQ. The CDR3 sequence is CASSSSSGEQFF. CDR3 DNA: TGCGCCAGCAGTTCTAGCTCGGGCGAGCAGTTCTTC.

This clone has just a few counts. The chain links TRBV5-1 to TRBJ1-5, with 8 bases matching TRBD1. The CDR3 consists of 13 residues. Germline loops: CDR1 SGHRS, CDR2 YFSETQ. V shed 3 bases and J 6 bases; nucleotides not matched to a gene: 2. The CDR3 bases are TGCGCCAGCAGCTCGACAGGGGTTCAGCCCCAGCATTTT. Translating it yields CASSSTGVQPQHF.

V is TRBV5-1 and J is TRBJ2-2; perhaps TRBD2 as D (5 bases). Germline CDR1 reads SGHRS; CDR2 reads YFSETQ. V lost 2 bases and J lost 8, with 13 bases in between. The CDR3 is made up of 14 amino acids. CDR3: CASSLSGVDGELFF. CDR3 coding DNA: TGCGCCAGCAGCTTATCCGGGGTAGATGGGGAGCTGTTTTTT.

CDR3 sequence: CASSLSGTDTQYF. CDR3 bases: TGTGCCAGCAGCTTGTCAGGGACAGATACGCAGTATTTT. The chain has TRBV5-6 and TRBJ2-3; D is possibly TRBD1 (5 bases). The V gene lost 1 base and the J gene lost 3 bases, with 6 bases spanning the gap. There are 13 residues in the CDR3. The germline gives CDR1 SGHDT, CDR2 YYEEEE.

The chain is built from TRBV10-3 and TRBJ2-2; TRBD1 matches at 8 bases. Trimming took 1 base from V and 0 from J; bases not matched to a gene: 4. CDR1 and CDR2 (germline): ENHRY, SYGVKD. CDR3 length: 17 residues. Here the CDR3 reads CAISEWQGATNTGELFF. The CDR3 DNA reads TGTGCCATCAGTGAGTGGCAGGGGGCGACGAACACCGGGGAGCTGTTTTTT.

The J gene is TRBJ2-5, the V gene TRBV5-5; 13 nucleotides match TRBD2. CDR3 length: 16 residues. Germline V gives CDR1 SGHKS, CDR2 YYEKEE (reference sequence). The V segment lost 1 base and the J segment 5 bases; nucleotides outside the gene matches: 5. CDR3 in DNA: TGTGCCAGCAGCTTGACTAGCGGGAGGGCCGGGGAGACCCAGTACTTC. The encoded protein is CASSLTSGRAGETQYF.

The chain combines TRBV5-1 with TRBJ2-3; 11 bases match TRBD2. The junction had 7 bases not matched to a gene; V was cut back by 1 base and J by 6 bases. Germline V gene lookup returns CDR1 SGHRS and CDR2 YFSETQ. The CDR3 consists of 16 residues. The CDR3 DNA reads as TGCGCCAGCAGCTTGATGGGGACTAGCGGTAGGGATACGCAGTATTTT. Encoded protein: CASSLMGTSGRDTQYF. Filled out from reference TRBV5-1 and TRBJ2-3, the complete variable domain reads KAGVTQTPRYLIKTRGQQVTLSCSPISGHRSVSWYQQTPGQGLQFLFEYFSETQRNKGNFPGRFSGRQFSNSRSEMNVSTLELGDSALYLCASSLMGTSGRDTQYFGPGTRLTVL.

The rearrangement joins TRBV11-2 to TRBJ2-7; D is uncertain. V shed 0 bases and J shed 4 bases, with 7 bases lying between them. The CDR3 extends over 13 amino acids. Germline V gene lookup returns CDR1 SGHAT and CDR2 FQNNGV. The CDR3 is CASSLESLYEQYF. The CDR3, as DNA: TGTGCCAGCAGCTTAGAGTCACTTTACGAGCAGTACTTC.

The V gene is TRBV21-1, the J gene TRBJ1-4; whether TRBD1, the table's D call, matches the DNA was not checked. TRBV21-1 is labeled a pseudogene. This CDR3 region has 17 residues. CDR3 protein: CASSVGDRVKTNEKLFF. CDR3 in DNA: TGTGCCAGCAGCGTAGGGGACAGGGTTAAAACTAATGAAAAACTGTTTTTT.

The chain uses TRBV5-1 and TRBJ1-1; D remains unclear. This CDR3 region has 14 residues. Germline values: CDR1 SGHRS, CDR2 YFSETQ. Trimming took 2 bases from V and 0 from J, leaving 8 bases between them. The CDR3 is CASSFADMNTEAFF. The CDR3 DNA sequence: TGCGCCAGCAGCTTCGCGGATATGAACACTGAAGCTTTCTTT.

The chain couples TRBV29-1 to TRBJ2-2; maybe TRBD1 (6 bases). Germline-derived CDR1 and CDR2 are SQVTM and ANQGSEA. Deletions cut 3 bases from V and 10 bases from J, with 9 bases between. The CDR3 runs to 11 residues. CDR3 nucleotides: TGCAGCGTTGACCACAGGGAGGAGCTGTTTTTT. Its translation is CSVDHREELFF.

This chain connects TRBV5-6 to TRBJ1-2; 8 positions agree with TRBD1. CDR1 SGHDT and CDR2 YYEEEE come from the germline V gene. J gave up 2 bases and V 3 bases, and 6 bases lay outside the gene matches. This CDR3 contains 15 residues. This CDR3 reads CASSWGRQGNYGYTF. CDR3 nucleotides: TGTGCCAGCAGCTGGGGTCGACAGGGGAACTATGGCTACACCTTC. The whole variable domain, filled in from reference TRBV5-6 and TRBJ1-2, reads DAGVTQSPTHLIKTRGQQVTLRCSPKSGHDTVSWYQQALGQGPQFIFQYYEEEERQRGNFPDRFSGHQFPNYSSELNVNALLLGDSALYLCASSWGRQGNYGYTFGSGTRLTVV.

This chain links TRBV19 with TRBJ2-7; 8 nucleotides line up with TRBD1. Germline CDR1 is LNHDA and CDR2 is SQIVND (reference sequence). CDR3 length: 14 amino acids. Unmatched junction bases numbered 11, after V lost 5 bases and J lost 8 bases. CDR3 sequence reads: CASSLDRVVGKQYF. Written as DNA, the CDR3 is TGTGCCAGTAGTCTGGACAGGGTGGTTGGGAAGCAGTACTTC.

V gene TRBV27 combines with J gene TRBJ2-7; D is unresolved. This CDR3 is built from 12 residues. Deletions cut 2 bases from V and 4 bases from J, with 6 bases between. Looked up from germline, CDR1 is MNHEY and CDR2 is SMNVEV (reference sequence). CDR3 nucleotides: TGTGCCAGCAGTTTAAAGCCTTACGAGCAGTACTTC. Protein product: CASSLKPYEQYF.

The V call is TRBV29-1, the J call TRBJ2-7, with 12 bases matching TRBD2. V lost 2 bases to trimming and J lost 6 bases; unmatched junction nucleotides: 11. The CDR3 runs to 16 residues. CDR1 is SQVTM and CDR2 is ANQGSEA in the germline V gene. CDR3 DNA sequence: TGCAGCGTTGAATTTCTAGCGGGAGGGCCGACCGTCGAGCAGTACTTC. Its translation: CSVEFLAGGPTVEQYF.

This clone was picked up one time. The V and J genes are TRBV30 and TRBJ1-5, with a possible D match to TRBD1 (5 bases). The V end was cut by 5 bases, the J end by 6 bases, with 20 bases between. CDR3 length: 15 amino acids. CDR1 GTSNPN and CDR2 SVGIG come from the germline V gene (reference sequence). CDR3 coding DNA: TGTGCCTGGGCCCCCGGCCAGGGATATACTCAGCCCCAGCATTTT. Encoded protein: CAWAPGQGYTQPQHF.

J is TRBJ2-1 and V is TRBV5-1; the D gene is possibly TRBD2 (5 bases). The germline V gene has CDR1 SGHRS and CDR2 YFSETQ. Between the trimmed V and J ends, which lost 0 bases and 8 bases, there was a span of 18 bases. The CDR3 extends over 16 amino acids. As DNA, the CDR3 is TGCGCCAGCAGCTTGGCCTTACTAGTGGAAGCCGATGAGCAGTTCTTC. This sequence encodes CASSLALLVEADEQFF.

The chain carries TRBV18 and TRBJ2-7, with 10 positions matching TRBD2. This CDR3 comprises 15 residues. The trim removed 4 bases at V and 6 bases at J, leaving 9 bases unmatched. Germline V gene data show CDR1 as KGHSH and CDR2 as LQKENI. CDR3 protein: CASSLASGSSAEQYF. The CDR3 nucleotides read TGTGCCAGCTCACTCGCTAGCGGGAGTTCTGCCGAGCAGTACTTC.